The 3 T cell receptor beta chains below all came from one sample that was sequenced in a study of T cell repertoires in cytomegalovirus infection. MiXCR was run by TCRdb on the reads, yielding one entry per CDR3 protein. This table has about 310,000 distinct CDR3 sequences, roughly 15% appearing once. Material: PBMCs. The origin of the receptors is a human donor in good health (CMV status not recorded). Some clones in this sample may be carry-over from other donors' samples.

This clonotype was detected only a few times. The rearrangement joins TRBV19 to TRBJ2-1, with no clear D. CDR1 is LNHDA and CDR2 is SQIVND in the germline V gene (reference sequence). The CDR3 loop spans 12 amino acids. Trimming removed 10 bases at V and 7 bases at J, with 14 bases between. This CDR3 is CATSGFLNEQFF. CDR3 sequence (DNA): TGTGCCACCTCCGGGTTCCTAAATGAGCAGTTCTTC.

This clonotype was seen only a few times. The CDR3: CSALLAGGETQYF. Here the CDR3 DNA reads TGCAGTGCCTTACTAGCGGGGGGAGAGACCCAGTACTTC. This sequence joins TRBV20-1 and TRBJ2-5; TRBD2 aligns across 12 bases. The CDR3 loop spans 13 amino acids. Looked up from germline, CDR1 is DFQATT and CDR2 is SNEGSKA (reference sequence). After removal of 6 bases from V and 4 bases from J, the junction contained 3 bases not matched to a gene.

This chain uses TRBV3-1 with TRBJ2-1; D remains ambiguous. V shed 7 bases and J shed 6 bases, with 16 bases lying between them. The CDR3 consists of 14 residues. CDR1 is LGHDT, CDR2 YNNKEL, per germline (reference sequence). This chain's CDR3 is CASTPHPRGNEQFF. The CDR3 bases are TGTGCCAGCACCCCCCACCCACGAGGCAATGAGCAGTTCTTC.